This TCR beta chain is drawn from a study of shared clonotypes between healthy human individuals. Study-wide background: The donors, two women and three men, were aged 18 to 49. Study-wide results and limits: Estimated richness values were generally larger in naive subsets than in memory subsets. Clonotype sharing among donors likely depends on sequencing depth.

The CDR3 is made up of 15 amino acids. V lost 2 bases, J lost 3 bases, and 0 bases stayed unmatched. Germline CDR1 reads SGDLS; CDR2 reads YYNGEE. Note on this clone: The antigen is undetermined. The sample carries other DNA sequences with the same CDR3.

CD45RA-negative memory and CD45RA+ naive subsets were split from the CD4+ cells. Assay: immunoSEQ multiplex PCR; the TCRdb copy retains only in-frame clones and omits some. The repertoire includes millions of clones, roughly 96% of them detected once, and around 0.13% sits in the top ten. Sequencing was carried out using naive CD4+ T cells sorted from blood. Documented subset: CD45RA+ positively selected. The receptor comes from a man aged 18 to 35 in good health. This chain links TRBV9 with TRBJ2-3, with 13 bases matching TRBD2. This CDR3 is CASSVTSGGTDTQYF. The CDR3 DNA follows: TGTGCCAGCAGCGTGACTAGCGGGGGGACAGATACGCAGTATTTT.